Below are 5 T cell receptor beta chains sequenced from a single sample in a study of cytomegalovirus exposure and HLA in healthy donors. PCR primers comprised 60 Vbeta and 13 Jbeta primers. Sequencing was performed with immunoSEQ multiplex PCR; in TCRdb, only in-frame clones are kept and a portion is missing. The data contain about 210,000 clones, 80% to 90% of them singletons. The sample consisted of PBMCs. The receptors shown here come from a man aged 40-50 years in good health and CMV-seropositive.

This clone was seen more than once but under ten times. The V gene is TRBV14, the J gene TRBJ2-3, with D unresolved. Germline V gene data show CDR1 as SGHDN and CDR2 as FVKESK. The CDR3 runs 12 residues. V lost 5 bases and J lost 3, with 6 bases in between. The CDR3 DNA is TGTGCCAGCAGCTATTCTACAGATACGCAGTATTTT. It encodes CASSYSTDTQYF.

V gene TRBV5-4 combines with J gene TRBJ2-1; weak D call: TRBD2 (6 bases). The germline V gene encodes CDR1 SGHNT and CDR2 YYREEE (reference sequence). This CDR3 contains 15 residues. V lost 4 bases and J 8 bases, leaving 19 bases between the germline ends. The CDR3 DNA is TGTGCCAGCAGCCCAACCCCAGGCGGGGCGTATGAGCAGTTCTTC. It codes for CASSPTPGGAYEQFF.

The V and J genes are TRBV6-5 and TRBJ2-5; TRBD2 is a possible D gene (6 bases). The DNA end is more similar to TRBJ2-7, so the J call may be wrong. The CDR3 sequence is 15 residues long. Germline CDR1 reads MNHEY; CDR2 reads SVGAGI. CDR3 bases: TGTGCCAGCACCCCGGGACTCGGGCTCTCCTACGAGCAGTACTTC. The encoded protein is CASTPGLGLSYEQYF.

V is TRBV10-1 and J is TRBJ2-5; D possibly corresponds to TRBD1 (6 bases). CDR3 length: 13 residues. Germline assignment: CDR1 WNHNN and CDR2 SYGVQD (reference sequence). Trimming removed 5 bases from V and 2 bases from J, with 9 bases in between. The CDR3 nucleotides read TGCGCCAGCAGTCAGGACAGACAAGAGACCCAGTACTTC. Its protein is CASSQDRQETQYF.

The V and J genes are TRBV19 and TRBJ2-6, with 7 bases aligning to TRBD1. The CDR3 runs to 19 residues. The germline V gene has CDR1 LNHDA and CDR2 SQIVND (reference sequence). The V segment lost 6 bases and the J segment 0 bases; nucleotides outside the gene matches: 14. The CDR3 sequence: CASSRDSAHSFSGANVLTF. DNA of the CDR3: TGTGCCAGTAGCCGGGACAGCGCCCACTCATTCTCTGGGGCCAACGTCCTGACTTTC. Combining the CDR3 with reference TRBV19 and TRBJ2-6 gives the whole variable domain DGGITQSPKYLFRKEGQNVTLSCEQNLNHDAMYWYRQDPGQGLRLIYYSQIVNDFQKGDIAEGYSVSREKKESFPLTVTSAQKNPTAFYLCASSRDSAHSFSGANVLTFGAGSRLTVL.